This TCR beta chain was sequenced for a study of post-analysis software for immune sequencing data. Study results and limitations: Controls showed lower frequencies than patients for four to six TRBV segments, and TRBV5-6, TRBV5-1 and TRBV20-1 were among these. Patients with multiple sclerosis recorded significantly lower normalized Chao1 diversity than controls, the study found.

This clonotype was observed at least ten times. What it binds is not known. The CDR3 has 16 residues. Looked up from germline, CDR1 is LGHNA and CDR2 is YSLEER. V was pared by 0 bases and J by 7 bases, with 17 bases between. Unique molecular identifiers were carried by the TCR beta cDNA libraries. A single record per CDR3 protein comes from TCRdb applying MiXCR to the PCR reads. This sample has over 700,000 distinct CDR3 sequences; 30% occur once, and the top ten carry more than 0.55%. The chain couples TRBV4-3 to TRBJ2-3; possibly TRBD2 for D (7 bases). The source of this sequence is a girl aged 5-17 years with multiple sclerosis. The sample taken for sequencing was blood. This CDR3 reads CASSQDWGGLQYTQYF. DNA for the CDR3: TGCGCCAGCAGCCAAGATTGGGGGGGCCTCCAGTATACGCAGTATTTT.